These 13 T cell receptor beta chains were sequenced from one sample in a study of T cell responses to AZD1222 COVID-19 vaccine (dated by TCRdb to the early 2020s). According to the study, the label for this sample's time point signals: baseline before first vaccination. The library was produced with the immunoSEQ multiplex PCR assay. TCRdb's version of the immuneACCESS table is confined to in-frame rearrangements and falls short of the full clone set. An unresolved V gene accounts for under half of the shortfall where checked; the remainder is of unknown origin. The sample yields 150,000 to 200,000 clones; over 90% were counted once. The top ten clones comprise about 4% of the sample. The material was peripheral blood, obtained on day 0 of AZD1222 vaccination. The receptors derive from an adult in good health.

V usage is TRBV23-1 and J usage is TRBJ2-1; 13 bases are a match to TRBD2. TRBV23-1 is marked as an open reading frame, function uncertain. Germline trimming cut 3 bases from V and 7 bases from J; bases unmatched to any gene: 9. The CDR3 loop spans 17 amino acids. The CDR3 DNA follows: TGCGCCAGCAGTCACTTGCGACTAGCGGGAGGAGAGAATGAGCAGTTCTTC. The encoded protein is CASSHLRLAGGENEQFF.

This chain uses TRBV18 with TRBJ2-7; D not resolved. V lost 3 bases and J 0 bases, leaving 18 bases between the germline ends. Per the germline V gene, CDR1 is KGHSH and CDR2 is LQKENI. CDR3 length equals 17 residues. CDR3 in DNA: TGTGCCAGCTCACCCTCCGCGCCCGGTCTAAGCTCCTACGAGCAGTACTTC. It encodes CASSPSAPGLSSYEQYF.

The CDR3 region has the DNA TGTGCCAGCAGCTCAAGGGGAGGCTATGGCTACACCTTC. Protein: CASSSRGGYGYTF. The V and J genes are TRBV5-4 and TRBJ1-2; TRBD1 might be the D (5 bases). This CDR3 comprises 13 residues. Germline lookup yields CDR1 SGHNT and CDR2 YYREEE (reference sequence). V shed 3 bases and J shed 4 bases, with 10 bases lying between them.

The genes are TRBV5-1 and TRBJ2-7; 7 nucleotides match TRBD1. CDR3 size: 13 residues. CDR1 and CDR2 (germline): SGHRS, YFSETQ. The ends lost 2 bases at V and 3 bases at J; junction bases unmatched: 2. The DNA of the CDR3 is TGCGCCAGCAGCTTAACAGGGGTCTACGAGCAGTACTTC. The encoded protein is CASSLTGVYEQYF. Full variable domain (rest looked up from reference TRBV5-1 and TRBJ2-7): KAGVTQTPRYLIKTRGQQVTLSCSPISGHRSVSWYQQTPGQGLQFLFEYFSETQRNKGNFPGRFSGRQFSNSRSEMNVSTLELGDSALYLCASSLTGVYEQYFGPGTRLTVT.

The chain couples TRBV7-9 to TRBJ1-2; TRBD1 might be the D (6 bases). Germline CDR1 SEHNR, CDR2 FQNEAQ (reference sequence). This CDR3 spans 15 amino acids. Trimming stripped 6 bases from V and 4 bases from J, with 18 bases between. CDR3 amino acids: CASRPRDNPIYGYTF. The CDR3 DNA is TGTGCCAGCAGACCCAGGGACAACCCAATCTATGGCTACACCTTC.

This chain links TRBV18 with TRBJ1-3; tentative D call: TRBD1 (6 bases). The CDR3 consists of 17 residues. Germline CDR1 reads KGHSH; CDR2 reads LQKENI. Between the trimmed V and J ends, which lost 5 bases and 0 bases, there was a span of 17 bases. The CDR3 DNA reads as TGTGCCAGCTCAGCACAGGCGAGGGGGGTCTCTGGAAACACCATATATTTT. Protein sequence: CASSAQARGVSGNTIYF.

This chain links TRBV5-1 with TRBJ2-3; 10 bases line up with TRBD1. Germline assignment: CDR1 SGHRS and CDR2 YFSETQ. The junction had 7 bases not matched to a gene; V was cut back by 5 bases and J by 4 bases. This CDR3 is 15 amino acids long. The CDR3 nucleotides are TGCGCCAGCAGTAGGTTCGGGACAGGGGCAGATACGCAGTATTTT. Its translation: CASSRFGTGADTQYF.

This clone was picked up one time. The V call is TRBV2, the J call TRBJ2-7; the D gene is possibly TRBD1 (5 bases). V was trimmed by 5 bases and J by 2 bases, leaving 13 bases between them. Germline assignment: CDR1 SNHLY and CDR2 FYNNEI. The CDR3 runs to 14 residues. The CDR3 here is CASSRQLEAYEQYF. As DNA, the CDR3 is TGTGCCAGCAGTAGACAGTTAGAAGCCTACGAGCAGTACTTC.

The gene calls are TRBV19 and TRBJ1-1; a weak D match, TRBD1 (6 bases). Trimming pared 2 bases from V and 1 base from J, leaving 14 bases between. The CDR3 runs to 16 residues. Germline V CDR1 and CDR2: LNHDA, SQIVND (reference sequence). The CDR3 sequence: CASSIKQGKPNTEAFF. CDR3 nucleotide sequence: TGTGCCAGTAGTATAAAGCAGGGGAAACCGAACACTGAAGCTTTCTTT.

V and J are TRBV2 and TRBJ1-5, with D perhaps matching TRBD1 (5 bases). With 4 bases removed from V and 1 base from J, the gap between germline ends came to 11 bases. Germline V gene sequence: CDR1 SNHLY, CDR2 FYNNEI. This CDR3 is built from 15 residues. CDR3 residues: CASSVGGRSNQPQHF. CDR3 DNA sequence: TGTGCCAGCAGTGTCGGGGGAAGGAGCAATCAGCCCCAGCATTTT.

This clone has only one observation. The chain carries TRBV2 and TRBJ1-6; D ambiguous. V was shortened by 3 bases and J by 13 bases, with 19 bases between the two germline ends. The CDR3 covers 15 residues. CDR1 is SNHLY, CDR2 FYNNEI, per germline. The CDR3 DNA follows: TGTGCCAGCAGTGATGAAGGCACCCCTGTGTCGCCCCTCCACTTT. As protein: CASSDEGTPVSPLHF. Filled out from reference TRBV2 and TRBJ1-6, the complete variable domain reads EPEVTQTPSHQVTQMGQEVILRCVPISNHLYFYWYRQILGQKVEFLVSFYNNEISEKSEIFDDQFSVERPDGSNFTLKIRSTKLEDSAMYFCASSDEGTPVSPLHFGNGTRLTVT.

This chain links TRBV7-2 with TRBJ2-5; D gene unclear. The germline V gene has CDR1 SGHTA and CDR2 FQGNSA. This CDR3 has 15 residues. Trimming cost V 1 base and J 6 bases, with 15 bases left between them. CDR3 nucleotides: TGTGCCAGCAGCTTAGGACCCACGACTGGAAAGACCCAGTACTTC. This translates into CASSLGPTTGKTQYF.

The rearrangement joins TRBV10-3 to TRBJ1-1, with a possible D match to TRBD1 (5 bases). The V gene's germline CDR1 is ENHRY and CDR2 SYGVKD. V was cut by 10 bases and J by 0 bases, with 12 bases left in between. The CDR3 sequence is 13 residues long. CDR3 amino acids: CATRQNLNTEAFF. CDR3 bases: TGTGCCACCCGACAGAATTTGAACACTGAAGCTTTCTTT.